A single sample gave rise to the 27 T cell receptor beta chains below, sequenced in a study of blood T cell repertoires in COVID-19. Using immunoSEQ multiplex PCR, the repertoire was profiled, and TCRdb retains in-frame clones only, with some absent. The repertoire includes hundreds of thousands of clones, 75% to 85% of them detected once, and over 1% sits in the top ten. The sequencing input was peripheral blood. These receptors all stem from a woman aged 30 to 39 with COVID-19, enrolled during active disease.

The rearrangement joins TRBV11-1 to TRBJ2-1, with D perhaps TRBD2 (5 bases). The germline V gene has CDR1 SGHAT and CDR2 FQDESV (reference sequence). This CDR3 is built from 14 residues. The ends were cut back, 2 bases at V and 6 bases at J, with 11 bases in the middle. The CDR3 nucleotides are TGTGCCAGCAGCTTAATCCTAGCAGGCAATGAGCAGTTCTTC. This sequence encodes CASSLILAGNEQFF.

The CDR3 protein is CASSELSGGRTTQYF. In DNA form, the CDR3 reads TGCGCCAGCAGTGAACTCAGCGGGGGACGGACCACCCAGTACTTC. The V call is TRBV10-2, the J call TRBJ2-5, with 8 nucleotides matching TRBD2. The CDR3 covers 15 residues. Trimming removed 3 bases from V and 8 bases from J; junction bases left unmatched: 11. Germline CDR1 WSHSY, CDR2 SAAADI.

This clone was seen once. The chain carries TRBV2 and TRBJ1-1; D is ambiguous. In germline, CDR1 is SNHLY, CDR2 FYNNEI. Trimming left V 6 bases short and J 0 bases short, with 8 bases between. The CDR3 is 13 amino acids. The CDR3 nucleotides are TGTGCCAGCAGGATAAACATGAACACTGAAGCTTTCTTT. Protein: CASRINMNTEAFF.

The rearrangement joins TRBV5-4 to TRBJ1-6; 8 nucleotides match TRBD1. The germline V gene has CDR1 SGHNT and CDR2 YYREEE (reference sequence). Trimming removed 4 bases from V and 10 bases from J; junction bases left unmatched: 13. The CDR3 runs 16 residues. The CDR3 region is CASSRPGTGGESPLHF. Here the CDR3 DNA reads TGTGCCAGCAGCCGTCCCGGGACAGGAGGGGAATCACCCCTCCACTTT.

The chain joins TRBV10-2 to TRBJ1-5; D unresolved. The V gene lost 0 bases and the J gene lost 7 bases, with 13 bases spanning the gap. The CDR3 length is 15 residues. Germline assignment: CDR1 WSHSY and CDR2 SAAADI. CDR3 coding DNA: TGCGCCAGCAGTGAGTCCCACACGGGTTACCAGCCCCAGCATTTT. Translating it yields CASSESHTGYQPQHF.

The V gene is TRBV19, the J gene TRBJ2-1, with 7 bases fitting TRBD2. After removal of 6 bases from V and 0 bases from J, the junction contained 8 bases not matched to a gene. Germline CDR1 and CDR2: LNHDA and SQIVND (reference sequence). The CDR3 is made up of 16 amino acids. The CDR3 here is CASSRAGGSSYNEQFF. The CDR3 DNA follows: TGTGCCAGTAGCCGCGCGGGCGGGAGCTCCTACAATGAGCAGTTCTTC. Full variable domain (missing parts from reference TRBV19 and TRBJ2-1): DGGITQSPKYLFRKEGQNVTLSCEQNLNHDAMYWYRQDPGQGLRLIYYSQIVNDFQKGDIAEGYSVSREKKESFPLTVTSAQKNPTAFYLCASSRAGGSSYNEQFFGPGTRLTVL.

The chain joins TRBV2 to TRBJ2-1; 11 positions agree with TRBD2. Germline lookup yields CDR1 SNHLY and CDR2 FYNNEI. The CDR3 extends over 14 amino acids. The ends lost 2 bases at V and 9 bases at J; junction bases unmatched: 3. The CDR3 sequence is CASSERLAGGEQFF. DNA of the CDR3: TGTGCCAGCAGTGAACGGCTAGCGGGGGGTGAGCAGTTCTTC.

This clone was counted once. The chain carries TRBV4-3 and TRBJ2-7, with 10 bases fitting TRBD2. This CDR3 spans 17 amino acids. Germline values: CDR1 LGHNA, CDR2 YSLEER. Trimming removed 0 bases from V and 3 bases from J; junction bases left unmatched: 8. The CDR3 nucleotides read TGCGCCAGCAGCCAAGATCGGAGCCTAGCGGGGGTCTACGAGCAGTACTTC. As protein: CASSQDRSLAGVYEQYF.

This chain connects TRBV9 to TRBJ1-5; D uncertain. The V end lost 2 bases, the J end lost 1 base, and 10 bases lay between the germline ends. CDR1 is SGDLS and CDR2 is YYNGEE in the germline V gene. CDR3 size: 15 residues. The CDR3: CASSVGGVSNQPQHF. CDR3 sequence (DNA): TGTGCCAGCAGCGTTGGCGGAGTAAGCAATCAGCCCCAGCATTTT. The entire variable domain, with the rest obtained from reference TRBV9 and TRBJ1-5, is as follows: DSGVTQTPKHLITATGQRVTLRCSPRSGDLSVYWYQQSLDQGLQFLIQYYNGEERAKGNILERFSAQQFPDLHSELNLSSLELGDSALYFCASSVGGVSNQPQHFGDGTRLSIL.

This chain uses TRBV12-5 with TRBJ2-7; TRBD1 might be the D (6 bases). The CDR3 is 13 residues long. V lost 8 bases to trimming and J lost 2 bases, with 13 bases between them. Per the germline V gene, CDR1 is LGHNT and CDR2 is FRNRAP. CDR3 bases: TGTGCTAGTATTCCAGGGGAGACCTACGAGCAGTACTTC. Amino acids: CASIPGETYEQYF. Based on the CDR3 plus reference TRBV12-5 and TRBJ2-7, the full variable domain is DARVTQTPRHKVTEMGQEVTMRCQPILGHNTVFWYRQTMMQGLELLAYFRNRAPLDDSGMPKDRFSAEMPDATLATLKIQPSEPRDSAVYFCASIPGETYEQYFGPGTRLTVT.

This clone was recorded once. The chain has TRBV25-1 and TRBJ1-5, with 10 nucleotides matching TRBD1. Germline V gene lookup returns CDR1 MGHDK and CDR2 SYGVNS. V lost 6 bases and J lost 6; bases outside the gene matches: 11. CDR3 length equals 16 residues. The CDR3 region is CASSGTGDRLGQPQHF. In DNA, the CDR3 is TGTGCCAGCAGCGGGACAGGGGATAGGTTGGGTCAGCCCCAGCATTTT.

CDR3 residues: CASSLGTSGGLSDEQFF. The CDR3 DNA reads TGCGCCAGCAGCTTAGGGACTAGCGGGGGGCTGTCGGATGAGCAGTTCTTC. The V call is TRBV5-1, the J call TRBJ2-1; 15 bases fit TRBD2. Germline CDR1 and CDR2: SGHRS and YFSETQ. After removal of 2 bases from V and 8 bases from J, the junction contained 8 bases not matched to a gene. CDR3 size: 17 residues.

The chain has TRBV9 and TRBJ1-3, with D perhaps TRBD1 (5 bases). Per the germline V gene, CDR1 is SGDLS and CDR2 is YYNGEE. V lost 3 bases and J lost 0, with 7 bases in between. This CDR3 has 14 residues. This CDR3 reads CASSGQFSGNTIYF. CDR3 DNA: TGTGCCAGCAGCGGACAGTTCTCTGGAAACACCATATATTTT.

Here the CDR3 reads CASSPGPGNVETQYF. Here the CDR3 DNA reads TGTGCCAGCAGCCCCGGTCCGGGGAATGTCGAGACCCAGTACTTC. The chain employs TRBV9 and TRBJ2-5; the D gene is possibly TRBD2 (5 bases). Between the trimmed V and J ends, which lost 4 bases and 5 bases, there was a span of 18 bases. This CDR3 contains 15 residues. Germline V lookup: CDR1 SGDLS, CDR2 YYNGEE.

The chain recombines TRBV14 with TRBJ1-1, with TRBD1 identical over 8 bases. The CDR3 has 13 residues. V lost 2 bases to trimming and J lost 4 bases; unmatched junction nucleotides: 0. The germline V gene has CDR1 SGHDN and CDR2 FVKESK. CDR3: CASSQTGGTEAFF. The CDR3, as DNA: TGTGCCAGCAGCCAAACAGGGGGCACTGAAGCTTTCTTT.

This clone was counted a single time. The chain recombines TRBV5-1 with TRBJ1-1; 9 bases fit TRBD1. J gave up 6 bases and V 4 bases, and 7 bases lay outside the gene matches. This CDR3 has 14 amino acids. CDR1 and CDR2 (germline): SGHRS, YFSETQ. CDR3 residues: CASSGGTGFSEAFF. DNA of the CDR3: TGCGCCAGCAGCGGCGGGACAGGGTTCTCTGAAGCTTTCTTT.

This clone showed up just once. The rearrangement links TRBV6-1 to TRBJ2-5, with D possibly TRBD2 on 6 matching bases. From germline, CDR1 is MNHNS and CDR2 SASEGT. The germline V and J ends were trimmed by 2 bases and 5 bases, with 15 bases remaining between them. CDR3 size: 15 residues. The CDR3 loop reads CASSEFNGSPETQYF. In DNA form, the CDR3 reads TGTGCCAGCAGTGAATTTAACGGGAGTCCGGAGACCCAGTACTTC.

This clone was observed a single time. The chain recombines TRBV15 with TRBJ1-1, with a possible D match to TRBD1 (5 bases). The V and J ends lost 7 bases and 4 bases respectively, with 19 bases between them. CDR3 length: 15 residues. CDR1 is LNHNV and CDR2 is YYDKDF in the germline V gene (reference sequence). The CDR3 DNA sequence: TGTGCCACCACCCTCGTTAGTGGGGCCGGCACTGAAGCTTTCTTT. Amino acid sequence: CATTLVSGAGTEAFF.

The chain combines TRBV21-1 with TRBJ1-4. TRBV21-1 is described as a pseudogene. This CDR3 has 13 residues. The DNA of the CDR3 is TGTGCCAGCAGCAAGGGGGAGGATGAAAAACTGTTTTTT. It encodes CASSKGEDEKLFF.

This rearrangement joins TRBV5-4 to TRBJ1-1; 7 bases align to TRBD1. The CDR3 covers 15 residues. The V and J ends lost 0 bases and 5 bases, in that order; junction bases with no gene match: 7. CDR1 is SGHNT, CDR2 YYREEE, per germline (reference sequence). CDR3 sequence (DNA): TGTGCCAGCAGCTTGGACTCCGGCAGGGGGACTGAAGCTTTCTTT. It is translated as CASSLDSGRGTEAFF.

The chain recombines TRBV2 with TRBJ2-5; 7 bases fit TRBD2. Germline lookup yields CDR1 SNHLY and CDR2 FYNNEI. V trimming: 2 bases; J trimming: 7 bases; junction bases outside the gene matches: 7. The CDR3 is made up of 14 amino acids. CDR3 DNA sequence: TGTGCCAGCAGTGAATTCAGCGGGGAGGGGACCCAGTACTTC. It specifies CASSEFSGEGTQYF.

A remark on this clone: This specimen includes other DNA sequences encoding the same CDR3. The V call is TRBV30, the J call TRBJ2-7; no definite D call. V shed 1 base and J shed 4 bases, with 5 bases lying between them. The CDR3 contains 11 residues. Germline V CDR1 and CDR2: GTSNPN, SVGIG (reference sequence). The CDR3 nucleotides read TGTGCCTGGAGTGCGTCGTACGAGCAGTACTTC. It encodes CAWSASYEQYF.

This clone was detected many times. The sample contains more than one DNA sequence encoding this CDR3. This chain uses TRBV5-1 with TRBJ2-7; 9 positions agree with TRBD2. The CDR3 is made up of 14 amino acids. Germline V gene lookup returns CDR1 SGHRS and CDR2 YFSETQ. The V segment lost 2 bases and the J segment 2 bases; nucleotides outside the gene matches: 2. CDR3 nucleotides: TGCGCCAGCAGCTTAGCGGGGGGTACCTACGAGCAGTACTTC. This gives the protein CASSLAGGTYEQYF.

The J gene is TRBJ2-7, the V gene TRBV11-2, with D tentatively TRBD1 (6 bases). Trimming pared 5 bases from V and 3 bases from J, leaving 17 bases between. In germline, CDR1 is SGHAT, CDR2 FQNNGV. CDR3 length: 15 residues. This CDR3 is CASSPGDRTLYEQYF. The CDR3 DNA sequence: TGTGCCAGCAGCCCGGGCGACAGGACACTCTACGAGCAGTACTTC.

The V gene is TRBV19, the J gene TRBJ1-2; 10 bases line up with TRBD1. Looked up from germline, CDR1 is LNHDA and CDR2 is SQIVND (reference sequence). There are 13 residues in the CDR3. Germline trimming cut 4 bases from V and 8 bases from J; bases unmatched to any gene: 4. The CDR3 loop reads CASSRGQGPGYTF. CDR3 in DNA: TGTGCCAGTAGTAGGGGACAGGGGCCCGGCTACACCTTC.

The CDR3 loop is CASETSGAYNEQFF. CDR3 coding DNA: TGTGCCAGCGAAACTAGCGGGGCCTACAATGAGCAGTTCTTC. The chain combines TRBV6-5 with TRBJ2-1; the match to TRBD2 covers 10 bases. This CDR3 comprises 14 residues. Germline CDR1 reads MNHEY; CDR2 reads SVGAGI. V lost 8 bases to trimming and J lost 2 bases; unmatched junction nucleotides: 3.

The chain links TRBV24-1 to TRBJ2-1; 10 bases map to TRBD1. With 2 bases clipped from V and 6 bases from J, the junction kept 6 bases outside the gene matches. The germline gives CDR1 KGHDR, CDR2 SFDVKD. This CDR3 spans 16 amino acids. The CDR3 spells CATSDWTGGWSNEQFF. In DNA form, the CDR3 reads TGTGCCACCAGTGATTGGACAGGGGGATGGAGCAATGAGCAGTTCTTC.